A selection of T cell receptor beta chains follows, all from one sample in a study of T-cell memory formation after mild COVID-19. In TCRdb, the 5' RACE reads were re-called with MiXCR into one record per CDR3 protein. Here the sample spans fewer than 500,000 distinct CDR3 sequences, around 25% being singletons. Sequencing input: PBMCs or a T cell subset sorted from them (not recorded which). Every receptor here comes from an adult woman who had mild COVID-19 (a few samples of this study predate the infection). Cell type and time point are not known. CDR3s include the opening cysteine and the closing phenylalanine or tryptophan. Each record gives: J gene, V gene, CDR3 protein.

j_call: TRBJ1-2
v_call: TRBV24-1
cdr3_aa: CATSVSANYGYTF

j_call: TRBJ2-3
v_call: TRBV9
cdr3_aa: CASSSLGGPSTDTQYF

j_call: TRBJ1-1
v_call: TRBV5-1
cdr3_aa: CASSLQLSVNTEAFF

j_call: TRBJ2-5
v_call: TRBV10-3
cdr3_aa: CATTHGLGETQYF

j_call: TRBJ2-3
v_call: TRBV4-2
cdr3_aa: CASSQNGRTGIADTQYF

j_call: TRBJ1-3
v_call: TRBV11-2
cdr3_aa: CASSFTFGPFSGNTIYF

j_call: TRBJ2-3
v_call: TRBV12-3/TRBV12-4
cdr3_aa: CASKPRGLRTDTQYF

j_call: TRBJ2-1
v_call: TRBV6-4
cdr3_aa: CASSEGLYNEQFF

j_call: TRBJ2-7
v_call: TRBV4-1
cdr3_aa: CASSSRQGVAYEQYF

j_call: TRBJ2-2
v_call: TRBV13
cdr3_aa: CASSSHNTGELFF

j_call: TRBJ2-7
v_call: TRBV7-9
cdr3_aa: CASSLASFEQYF

j_call: TRBJ1-3
v_call: TRBV5-1
cdr3_aa: CASSLDPVGNTIYF

j_call: TRBJ1-6
v_call: TRBV7-1
cdr3_aa: CASSLAASLRFHSPLHF

j_call: TRBJ2-7
v_call: TRBV30
cdr3_aa: CAWSVGYGSGPHEQYF

j_call: TRBJ1-1
v_call: TRBV7-3
cdr3_aa: CASSSEVPNMNTEAFF

j_call: TRBJ2-5
v_call: TRBV20-1
cdr3_aa: CSALPGLARETQYF

j_call: TRBJ2-1
v_call: TRBV7-9
cdr3_aa: CASSLGSGSEQFF

j_call: TRBJ2-2
v_call: TRBV12-3/TRBV12-4
cdr3_aa: CASSSYRLGKESGELFF

j_call: TRBJ1-1
v_call: TRBV5-1
cdr3_aa: CASSPDRGRSMNTEAFF

j_call: TRBJ2-5
v_call: TRBV24-1
cdr3_aa: CATSVGGGSGETQYF

j_call: TRBJ2-1
v_call: TRBV5-1
cdr3_aa: CASSLDPGGNNEQFF

j_call: TRBJ2-5
v_call: TRBV20-1
cdr3_aa: CSASQGMKTQYF

j_call: TRBJ1-1
v_call: TRBV5-1
cdr3_aa: CASSGGARNTEAFF

j_call: TRBJ1-1
v_call: TRBV2
cdr3_aa: CASSVAGVLGEAFF

j_call: TRBJ2-3
v_call: TRBV12-3/TRBV12-4
cdr3_aa: CASSRPTDRGLYFANGTDTQYF

j_call: TRBJ2-1
v_call: TRBV4-2
cdr3_aa: CASSQAGAELEQFF

j_call: TRBJ2-7
v_call: TRBV25-1
cdr3_aa: CATRHASYEQYF

j_call: TRBJ2-3
v_call: TRBV27
cdr3_aa: CAGLGGVTDTQYF

j_call: TRBJ1-2
v_call: TRBV5-1
cdr3_aa: CASSLTGGSYGYTF

j_call: TRBJ1-2
v_call: TRBV19
cdr3_aa: CASRAGTVNGYTF

j_call: TRBJ2-7
v_call: TRBV6-5
cdr3_aa: CASGGLAGNYEQYF

j_call: TRBJ1-6
v_call: TRBV7-9
cdr3_aa: CASSPAEGWNSPLHF

j_call: TRBJ2-1
v_call: TRBV7-3
cdr3_aa: CASSPSPGLAGPSEQFF

j_call: TRBJ2-7
v_call: TRBV10-3
cdr3_aa: CATGGTTPYEQYF